This paragraph covers one T cell receptor beta chain sequence. This table comes from immunoSEQ multiplex PCR, and its TCRdb copy is limited to in-frame clones, with some not included. The sample records approximately 170,000 clones, 88% being singletons. This entry is derived from a study of blood T cell repertoires in COVID-19. Individuals drawn from under 30 US areas were about 18 to 90 years old. In assigning cohorts, the study relied on participant-reported clinical history. V was pared by 2 bases and J by 3 bases, with 12 bases between. Germline V gene lookup returns CDR1 KGHDR and CDR2 SFDVKD. The CDR3 is 15 residues long.

This TCR was recovered from a woman aged 18-29 years who had recovered from COVID-19. Sequencing was performed on PBMCs or T cells enriched from blood (not recorded which). The chain links TRBV24-1 to TRBJ1-1; the D is unclear. The CDR3 DNA follows: TGTGCCACCAGTGATTCGCGATCGGGAGACACTGAAGCTTTCTTT. Translating it yields CATSDSRSGDTEAFF.